This T cell receptor (beta chain) originates from a study of identical twins (dated by TCRdb to the mid-2010s). Notes on the research overall: To test whether fetal clonotypes persist, this study deep-sequenced TCR alpha and beta repertoires from monozygotic twins, from unrelated adults of various ages, and from cord blood. To rule out contamination, replicate twin experiments were performed at different times with different library preparation protocols. General findings and caveats noted by the study authors: Out-of-frame TCR alpha sequences shared between twins showed an excess of low generation-probability sequences compared with coincidental sharing between unrelated individuals. Excess twin sharing in beta out-of-frame sequences was weaker because fewer shared sequences lowered the signal-to-noise ratio. In monozygotic twins, recombination models systematically underestimated out-of-frame TCR alpha sharing, but the models matched the sharing seen between unrelated individuals. Because the same donors could not be followed over many years, the conclusions depended on cross-sectional statistical analysis. Fewer insertions were carried by abundant cord blood beta clonotypes, a similar but weaker trend appeared in young adult naive repertoires, and no such trend appeared in memory repertoires. Invariant T cells such as MAIT and iNKT could partly confound zero-insertion analyses, though diverse VJ usage argued against this for most clonotypes.

For this chain, trimming is 8 bases at the V end and 5 bases at the J end, and the number of junction bases without a gene match is 6. Reading the germline V gene gives CDR1 SQVTM and CDR2 ANQGSEA. The CDR3 sequence holds 12 residues, the cysteine and phenylalanine included. Of the read, only the CDR3 DNA is kept; its 36 bases are in frame from base 1. Every donor in the study was a healthy Caucasian. Three pairs of female monozygotic twins, all aged 18 to 29 years, made up the twin cohort. Positive isolation kits from Invitrogen were used to isolate the CD4+ and CD8+ T cell populations. This clonotype was seen only a few times. This clone's antigen is unknown. No quality values exist for individual bases; no much larger clone is one base distant. Libraries were prepared through 5' RACE. The sequencer listed for this sample is Illumina HiSeq 2000. A universal primer binding site was added through template switching, and the final cDNA carried a unique molecular identifier so that TCR cDNA molecules could be counted accurately. Specific primers in the conserved constant-segment region were used to synthesize first-strand cDNA for the TCR alpha and beta chains. Each cDNA library was double barcoded, with a SMART-Mk sample barcode plus Illumina barcodes, to control for contamination. Two successive PCR steps introduced TruSeq adapter sequences along with Illumina sample barcodes. The TCR alpha and beta cDNA libraries were sequenced on the Illumina HiSeq platform using custom primers. The source study handled its data this way. Unique molecular identifiers were extracted from raw reads with MiGEC, and CDR3 positions were determined with MiXCR. Recombination models were inferred per individual with the repgenHMM and IGoR tools using an EM algorithm. The analysis of shared clonotypes was done with the tcR package in R, with sharing normalized by the product of cloneset sizes. To study raw recombination without the effects of thymic and clonal selection, out-of-frame nonproductive sequences were analyzed. The public reads were quality trimmed at Q25 with fastp and then assembled into clones with MiXCR by TCRdb, keeping productive beta chains. Under each unique CDR3 protein, matching rows form one entry showing the most common genes and DNA. TCRdb's processing, not the authors' own work, is the source of the V and J calls. Recorded for this sample are about 520,000 distinct CDR3 sequences; approximately 22% of them occurred a single time. Together, the top ten hold about 0.93% of the sample.

The same sample was also used in a study of T cells expressing NK-cell markers. As described in the second report: In sorted CD3+CD56+NKG2C+, CD3+CD56+NKG2C- and CD3+CD56-NKG2C+ T-cell subsets from several donors, TCR beta-chain repertoires were profiled. Among the eight sequenced donors, seven were HCMV-seropositive and one was HCMV-seronegative. To restrict sorting to alphabetaTCR-expressing T cells, an anti-gammadeltaTCR antibody was added in several experiments. In six donors, the dominant CD3+CD56+NKG2C+ clonotypes were found to rank among the top 10 CD8+ clonotypes and to make up about 1.0-7.5% of CD8+ T cells. Those dominant clonotypes were again the most abundant among CD3+CD56-NKG2C+ cells in a handful of donors, at roughly 28.3-65%. Whether the expanded NKG2C-expressing T cell clones were specific for HCMV antigens was left unclear. Randomly selected healthy volunteers, three men and five women, were used as the eight sequenced donors. HCMV serostatus was determined by detecting HCMV-specific IgG in serum with a commercial ELISA kit. MIGEC handled demultiplexing of the reads and grouping by UMI, while MiTCR was used to assemble and quantify clonotypes. Only TCR cDNA sequences supported by at least two reads were kept to exclude erroneous sequences. The tcR package was used for downstream repertoire analysis, and clonotypes were matched between fractions using CDR3 nucleotide sequence together with V segment. VDJmatch was used to annotate antigen specificity against VDJdb, with one amino acid substitution in CDR3 allowed.

The TCR comes from a woman under 30 in good health. Recombination connected TRBV29-1 to TRBJ2-5; TRBD2 fits 9 bases in the junction. The specimen sequenced was CD4+ T cells sorted from blood. The nucleotide sequence is given as TGCAGCCTTGTAGCGGGAGCGGAGACCCAGTACTTC. Translation gives CSLVAGAETQYF.